The 29 T cell receptor beta chains below come from one sample, sequenced in a study of glioma-infiltrating T cells listed by TCRdb under 2016. These reads were obtained on an Illumina MiSeq. TCR alpha and beta CDR3 regions were amplified with the iRepertoire nested amplicon-rescue multiplex PCR (arm-PCR) platform from RNA. TCRdb trimmed the raw reads at Q25, called clones with MiXCR and kept productive beta chains. Here each entry gathers all rows of one CDR3 protein and keeps the most common genes and DNA. The sample yields over a thousand distinct CDR3 sequences; 83% were counted once. The biggest ten clones account for roughly 63% of the sample. Sequences were obtained from glioma tissue, nonneoplastic brain tissue, or PBMCs (not recorded which). The receptors derive from a human donor with low-grade glioma or glioblastoma, undergoing nonglioma brain surgery, or in good health (not recorded which). Some clones in this sample may be carry-over from other donors' samples.

This clonotype is large (0.1 to 1%) within its sample. The J gene is TRBJ1-2, the V gene TRBV7-9; TRBD1 might be the D (5 bases). CDR1 is SEHNR and CDR2 is FQNEAQ in the germline V gene (reference sequence). The CDR3 has 15 amino acids. V lost 5 bases and J 4 bases, leaving 17 bases between the germline ends. CDR3 protein: CASSPRGFSLYGYTF. Here the CDR3 DNA reads TGTGCCAGCAGCCCCCGGGGCTTTTCGCTCTATGGCTACACCTTC.

V and J are TRBV27 and TRBJ2-4; D gene ambiguous. The CDR3 extends over 13 amino acids. V was trimmed by 7 bases and J by 3 bases, leaving 10 bases between them. CDR1 is MNHEY, CDR2 SMNVEV, per germline (reference sequence). The DNA for the CDR3 is TGTGCCAGCACCCAAACAGACAAAAACATTCAGTACTTC. Protein product: CASTQTDKNIQYF.

The chain combines TRBV20-1 with TRBJ2-7, with 9 bases matching TRBD2. J lost 2 bases, V lost 1 base, and 6 bases had no gene match. The CDR3 spans 15 residues. The V gene's germline CDR1 is DFQATT and CDR2 SNEGSKA (reference sequence). The CDR3 DNA sequence: TGCAGTGCTAGAGGGGGACTAGCTATTGCCTACGAGCAGTACTTC. Amino acid sequence: CSARGGLAIAYEQYF.

V gene TRBV20-1 combines with J gene TRBJ2-1; the match to TRBD2 covers 12 bases. The junction had 5 bases not matched to a gene; V was cut back by 3 bases and J by 8 bases. Germline V gene data show CDR1 as DFQATT and CDR2 as SNEGSKA (reference sequence). There are 14 residues in the CDR3. In nucleotides, the CDR3 is TGCAGTGCTAGGCTAGCGGGAGGGCTCGATGAGCAGTTCTTC. It specifies CSARLAGGLDEQFF.

With regard to this clonotype: A read error may account for a junction end that differs from germline. The rearrangement uses TRBV27 and TRBJ1-1; 8 nucleotides line up with TRBD1. CDR1 MNHEY and CDR2 SMNVEV come from the germline V gene (reference sequence). There are 14 residues in the CDR3. The CDR3 sequence is CASSLYGQGTEAFF. DNA for the CDR3: TGTGCAAGCAGTTTATACGGACAGGGTACTGAAGCTTTCTTT.

This chain connects TRBV6-2 or TRBV6-3 to TRBJ2-3; D unclear. Germline CDR1 MNHEY, CDR2 SVGEGT. CDR3 length equals 11 residues. V lost 4 bases, J lost 4 bases, and 3 bases lay in between. The CDR3 loop reads CASSSSDTQYF. The CDR3 DNA sequence: TGTGCCAGCAGTTCTTCAGATACGCAGTATTTT.

This clonotype was counted once. This sequence joins TRBV28 and TRBJ1-1; no reliable D call. The CDR3 sequence is 11 residues long. Germline CDR1 and CDR2: MDHEN and SYDVKM. V lost 3 bases and J lost 4, with 3 bases in between. The CDR3 sequence: CASSFSTEAFF. The CDR3 nucleotides are TGTGCCAGCAGTTTTAGCACTGAAGCTTTCTTT. Full variable domain (rest looked up from reference TRBV28 and TRBJ1-1): DVKVTQSSRYLVKRTGEKVFLECVQDMDHENMFWYRQDPGLGLRLIYFSYDVKMKEKGDIPEGYSVSREKKERFSLILESASTNQTSMYLCASSFSTEAFFGQGTRLTVV.

This clonotype has just a few counts. The gene calls are TRBV25-1 and TRBJ1-1; the D is unclear. Germline lookup yields CDR1 MGHDK and CDR2 SYGVNS. The CDR3 sequence is 14 residues long. Trimming stripped 2 bases from V and 1 base from J, with 8 bases between. The CDR3 region has the DNA TGTGCCAGCAGTGAAGGCACTCCGAACACTGAAGCTTTCTTT. Encoded protein: CASSEGTPNTEAFF.

The chain is built from TRBV18 and TRBJ2-7; TRBD1 might be the D (6 bases). Germline assignment: CDR1 KGHSH and CDR2 LQKENI. The CDR3 is made up of 15 amino acids. The V end lost 3 bases, the J end lost 0 bases, and 12 bases lay between the germline ends. The CDR3 bases are TGTGCCAGCTCACCCAGGGACAAGAGCTCCTACGAGCAGTACTTC. Its translation is CASSPRDKSSYEQYF.

V is TRBV5-1 and J is TRBJ2-7, with 7 bases aligning to TRBD1. This CDR3 is built from 17 residues. The V segment lost 2 bases and the J segment 3 bases; nucleotides outside the gene matches: 14. Germline V CDR1 and CDR2: SGHRS, YFSETQ. The CDR3: CASSFPPNRGKDYEQYF. CDR3 in DNA: TGCGCCAGCAGCTTCCCCCCGAACAGGGGAAAGGACTACGAGCAGTACTTC. Looking up the rest from reference TRBV5-1 and TRBJ2-7 gives the full variable domain: KAGVTQTPRYLIKTRGQQVTLSCSPISGHRSVSWYQQTPGQGLQFLFEYFSETQRNKGNFPGRFSGRQFSNSRSEMNVSTLELGDSALYLCASSFPPNRGKDYEQYFGPGTRLTVT.

This clonotype showed up just once. The chain couples TRBV20-1 to TRBJ2-5; 9 bases fit TRBD1. CDR1 DFQATT and CDR2 SNEGSKA come from the germline V gene (reference sequence). The CDR3 spans 14 residues. Trimming at V came to 5 bases and at J to 10 bases, leaving 14 bases not matched to a gene. CDR3 loop: CSAFPGQGARGQYF. CDR3 bases: TGCAGTGCTTTCCCGGGACAGGGAGCCCGGGGCCAGTACTTC.

The chain is built from TRBV6-6 and TRBJ1-1; D remains ambiguous. Germline CDR1 is MNHNY and CDR2 is SVGAGI (reference sequence). V lost 6 bases and J lost 5, with 19 bases in between. The length of the CDR3 is 15 residues. The chain's CDR3 is CASRRHRDTGTEAFF. The DNA of the CDR3 is TGTGCCAGCAGGAGACACCGGGATACTGGTACTGAAGCTTTCTTT.

The chain combines TRBV20-1 with TRBJ1-1, with D possibly TRBD1 on 5 matching bases. This CDR3 is 11 amino acids long. The germline V gene encodes CDR1 DFQATT and CDR2 SNEGSKA (reference sequence). Trimming took 4 bases from V and 3 from J, leaving 6 bases between them. In DNA, the CDR3 is TGCAGTGCTACACAGGACACTGAAGCTTTCTTT. Protein: CSATQDTEAFF.

This chain connects TRBV19 to TRBJ1-2; D ambiguous. This CDR3 comprises 14 residues. V shed 4 bases and J shed 2 bases, with 11 bases lying between them. Germline lookup yields CDR1 LNHDA and CDR2 SQIVND (reference sequence). CDR3 amino acids: CASSKNPRNYGYTF. CDR3 DNA sequence: TGTGCCAGTAGTAAGAACCCAAGGAACTATGGCTACACCTTC.

The chain is built from TRBV7-2 and TRBJ2-7; no reliable D call. The V end lost 5 bases, the J end lost 3 bases, and 5 bases lay between the germline ends. This CDR3 is 11 amino acids long. The germline gives CDR1 SGHTA, CDR2 FQGNSA. The CDR3 loop reads CASSDRYEQYF. The CDR3 region has the DNA TGTGCCAGCAGCGACCGCTACGAGCAGTACTTC.

The V gene is TRBV12-3 or TRBV12-4, the J gene TRBJ1-3, with D possibly matching TRBD1 (6 bases). V was shortened by 5 bases and J by 4 bases, with 9 bases between the two germline ends. This CDR3 comprises 13 residues. CDR3 in amino acids: CASSQGSGNTIYF. The DNA for the CDR3 is TGTGCCAGCAGTCAGGGGTCAGGAAACACCATATATTTT.

There are a few counts of this clonotype. The chain carries TRBV7-7 and TRBJ2-3; D not resolved. Germline V gene lookup returns CDR1 SSHAT and CDR2 FNYEAQ (reference sequence). V lost 5 bases and J lost 5, with 14 bases in between. The CDR3 extends over 14 amino acids. The CDR3 is CASSLDDAGDTQYF. The CDR3 nucleotides read TGTGCCAGCAGCCTAGACGACGCAGGAGATACGCAGTATTTT.

The CDR3 DNA follows: TGTGCCAGCAGCTTAGGACAGGGGACAGATACGCAGTATTTT. Protein: CASSLGQGTDTQYF. The rearrangement uses TRBV7-9 and TRBJ2-3; 8 bases are shared with TRBD1. The V and J ends lost 1 base and 3 bases, in that order; junction bases with no gene match: 0. Germline assignment: CDR1 SEHNR and CDR2 FQNEAQ (reference sequence). The length of the CDR3 is 14 residues.

The chain joins TRBV7-2 to TRBJ2-3; D not resolved. Germline V gene lookup returns CDR1 SGHTA and CDR2 FQGNSA. This CDR3 has 13 residues. The V end was cut by 5 bases, the J end by 0 bases, with 6 bases between. The CDR3 loop reads CASSDWSTDTQYF. The CDR3 DNA sequence: TGTGCCAGCAGCGACTGGAGCACAGATACGCAGTATTTT.

The chain couples TRBV28 to TRBJ1-1; D gene uncertain. The V end was cut by 6 bases, the J end by 0 bases, with 11 bases between. This CDR3 has 14 amino acids. Germline lookup yields CDR1 MDHEN and CDR2 SYDVKM. The chain's CDR3 is CASSLGSMNTEAFF. The DNA for the CDR3 is TGTGCCAGCAGCTTAGGGAGTATGAACACTGAAGCTTTCTTT.

The chain recombines TRBV30 with TRBJ2-7; weak D call: TRBD2 (6 bases). V was cut by 8 bases and J by 3 bases, with 14 bases left in between. The CDR3 sequence is 12 residues long. Germline CDR1 is GTSNPN and CDR2 is SVGIG (reference sequence). CDR3 region: CAGRREIYEQYF. In DNA form, the CDR3 reads TGTGCCGGTCGGCGGGAAATCTACGAGCAGTACTTC. The full variable domain, its missing parts supplied by reference TRBV30 and TRBJ2-7, is SQTIHQWPATLVQPVGSPLSLECTVEGTSNPNLYWYRQAAGRGLQLLFYSVGIGQISSEVPQNLSASRPQDRQFILSSKKLLLSDSGFYLCAGRREIYEQYFGPGTRLTVT.

The chain employs TRBV18 and TRBJ1-5; D is unresolved. The V gene's germline CDR1 is KGHSH and CDR2 LQKENI. Trimming pared 3 bases from V and 0 bases from J, leaving 9 bases between. The CDR3 is 15 amino acids. The CDR3 DNA sequence: TGTGCCAGCTCACCCGGTACAGTTAGCAATCAGCCCCAGCATTTT. Its protein is CASSPGTVSNQPQHF.

V is TRBV2 and J is TRBJ1-1, with D possibly TRBD1 on 5 matching bases. CDR3 size: 13 residues. The V end lost 5 bases, the J end lost 0 bases, and 7 bases lay between the germline ends. Germline assignment: CDR1 SNHLY and CDR2 FYNNEI. The CDR3: CASSPGMNTEAFF. The CDR3 region has the DNA TGTGCCAGCAGTCCAGGGATGAACACTGAAGCTTTCTTT.

This chain uses TRBV6-1 with TRBJ2-1; D call uncertain. CDR1 and CDR2 from the germline V gene are MNHNS and SASEGT. The CDR3 loop spans 10 amino acids. CDR3 protein: CGRISSEQFF. As DNA, the CDR3 is TGTGGCAGAATCAGTAGTGAGCAGTTCTTC.

The genes are TRBV28 and TRBJ2-7; tentatively, D is TRBD1 (6 bases). Germline V gene sequence: CDR1 MDHEN, CDR2 SYDVKM. Trimming left V 6 bases short and J 0 bases short, with 12 bases between. This CDR3 region has 14 residues. This chain's CDR3 is CASRGTPNSYEQYF. The CDR3 region has the DNA TGTGCCAGCAGGGGGACACCAAACTCCTACGAGCAGTACTTC.

V is TRBV25-1 and J is TRBJ2-1, with 9 nucleotides matching TRBD1. Germline CDR1 MGHDK, CDR2 SYGVNS. The CDR3 consists of 16 residues. V shed 6 bases and J 3 bases; nucleotides not matched to a gene: 9. In DNA form, the CDR3 reads TGTGCCAGCAGCCAGGTCCCGGGACAGGGCTACAATGAGCAGTTCTTC. Residues: CASSQVPGQGYNEQFF.

This clonotype was seen more than once but under ten times. The J gene is TRBJ1-1, the V gene TRBV20-1; D is ambiguous. CDR3 length equals 12 residues. The ends were cut back, 0 bases at V and 3 bases at J, with 5 bases in the middle. CDR1 is DFQATT, CDR2 SNEGSKA, per germline (reference sequence). The CDR3 DNA is TGCAGTGCTAGAGAAAGGGACACTGAAGCTTTCTTT. Protein sequence: CSARERDTEAFF.

J is TRBJ2-7 and V is TRBV6-2 or TRBV6-3; D may correspond to TRBD1 or TRBD2 (6 bases each). CDR1 and CDR2 from the germline V gene are MNHEY and SVGEGT. This CDR3 contains 16 residues. Trimming pared 6 bases from V and 3 bases from J, leaving 21 bases between. CDR3 DNA sequence: TGTGCCAGCAGCGAAGGGACAAGGGACTCGATCTACGAGCAGTACTTC. This translates into CASSEGTRDSIYEQYF.

The chain links TRBV29-1 to TRBJ2-3, with D perhaps being TRBD1 or TRBD2 (5 bases each). V lost 6 bases and J 2 bases, leaving 15 bases between the germline ends. Germline V lookup: CDR1 SQVTM, CDR2 ANQGSEA. CDR3 length: 14 amino acids. CDR3 sequence reads: CSVGTPPSTDTQYF. CDR3 nucleotide sequence: TGCAGCGTAGGGACCCCTCCCTCCACAGATACGCAGTATTTT.